The present T cell receptor (beta chain) was sequenced within a study of blood T cell repertoires in COVID-19. Overall study context: COVID-19 samples from acute and convalescent phases originated in the United States, Italy and Spain. T cells, B-cell-depleted T cells, or PBMCs supplied cDNA or gDNA.

Worth noting for this clone: The sample carries other DNA sequences with the same CDR3.

The CDR3 runs to 14 residues. Germline V gene data show CDR1 as SNHLY and CDR2 as FYNNEI. Trimming at V came to 6 bases and at J to 2 bases, leaving 4 bases not matched to a gene. Patients from Seattle were sampled longitudinally, starting during active infection. Methods used by the authors: For nucleated cells, counts were estimated from reference gene primer amplification. Method: immunoSEQ multiplex PCR; TCRdb's copy keeps in-frame clones and lacks some. From that table come the V and J calls and clone size; the DNA was used to work out D and trimming. This sample has about 350,000 clones; roughly 87% occur once, and the top ten carry 3% to 4%.

J is TRBJ1-2 and V is TRBV2, with 9 bases identical to TRBD1. Specimen: peripheral blood. The clonotype comes from a woman aged 60-75 years with COVID-19, enrolled during active disease. The CDR3, as DNA: TGTGCCAGCAGATACAGGGGGCAAAACTATGGCTACACCTTC. This codes for CASRYRGQNYGYTF.